A single sample is the source of the 10 T cell receptor beta chains below, sequenced in a study of cytomegalovirus exposure and HLA in healthy donors. The PCR had 60 Vbeta and 13 Jbeta primers. Sequencing was performed with immunoSEQ multiplex PCR; in TCRdb, only in-frame clones are kept and a portion is missing. The data contain under 150,000 clones, about 78% of them singletons. What was sequenced was PBMCs. These receptors were obtained from a human donor in good health.

A remark on this clone: Sequence at one end of the junction differs from germline and may be a read error. This rearrangement joins TRBV13 to TRBJ2-7, with D maybe TRBD2 (5 bases). Germline CDR1 and CDR2: PRHDT and FYEKMQ (reference sequence). This CDR3 contains 11 residues. The CDR3 spells CASSRVGVTNF. In nucleotides, the CDR3 is TGTGCCAGCAGCCGAGTGGGAGTTACAAACTTC.

The chain combines TRBV27 with TRBJ2-5; 10 bases match TRBD1. Gene TRBJ2-7 matches the end of the DNA better, so the J call may be wrong. In germline, CDR1 is MNHEY, CDR2 SMNVEV (reference sequence). CDR3 length: 15 amino acids. The CDR3 spells CASSLPGTGAYEQYF. The CDR3 DNA reads TGTGCCAGCAGTTTGCCCGGGACAGGGGCCTACGAGCAGTACTTC.

Of note for this clone: The identical CDR3 is also encoded by other nucleotide sequences in the sample. The chain has TRBV21-1 and TRBJ1-1; TRBD1 is the table's D call, not checked against the DNA. TRBV21-1 is listed as a pseudogene. The CDR3 runs to 14 residues. This chain's CDR3 is CASSKLDSNTEAFF. CDR3 bases: TGTGCCAGCAGCAAACTAGACAGTAACACTGAAGCCTTCTTT.

The chain is built from TRBV19 and TRBJ1-1, with 7 positions matching TRBD1. The germline CDR1 and CDR2 sequences are LNHDA and SQIVND (reference sequence). This CDR3 is built from 14 residues. V shed 3 bases, J shed 6 bases, and the junction held 7 bases outside the gene matches. The CDR3 here is CASSIPGTVAEAFF. In DNA form, the CDR3 reads TGTGCCAGTAGTATCCCAGGGACAGTTGCTGAAGCTTTCTTT.

The CDR3 sequence is CASSLGGIANQPQHF. The DNA of the CDR3 is TGTGCCAGCAGTTTAGGCGGGATAGCCAATCAGCCCCAGCATTTT. The V and J genes are TRBV28 and TRBJ1-5; D call uncertain. The CDR3 runs 15 residues. The germline V gene encodes CDR1 MDHEN and CDR2 SYDVKM. Trimming cost V 2 bases and J 3 bases, with 11 bases left between them.

The V call is TRBV27, the J call TRBJ1-4; 9 positions agree with TRBD1. With V trimmed by 7 bases and J by 8 bases, 8 bases remained unmatched. The germline V gene encodes CDR1 MNHEY and CDR2 SMNVEV (reference sequence). The CDR3 runs to 14 residues. The CDR3 region is CASKQDRGREKLFF. DNA for the CDR3: TGTGCCAGCAAACAGGACAGGGGACGGGAAAAACTGTTTTTT.

As concerns this clone: Mismatch with germline at one junction end may stem from a read error. This CDR3 is CSSSSLGFKGVGYTF. CDR3 coding DNA: TGTTCCAGCAGCTCCTTAGGGTTTAAAGGGGTTGGCTACACCTTC. V and J are TRBV7-9 and TRBJ1-2; D possibly corresponds to TRBD1 (5 bases). The CDR3 loop spans 15 amino acids. Germline loops: CDR1 SEHNR, CDR2 FQNEAQ (reference sequence).

The rearrangement uses TRBV4-2 and TRBJ2-1; 12 positions match TRBD2. V was clipped by 4 bases and J by 10 bases; unmatched bases: 11. The CDR3 covers 16 residues. Germline V gene lookup returns CDR1 LGHNA and CDR2 YNFKEQ. This CDR3 is CASSPPVGLAGLEQFF. In DNA form, the CDR3 reads TGTGCCAGCAGCCCCCCCGTAGGACTAGCGGGACTGGAGCAGTTCTTC.

The genes are TRBV9 and TRBJ2-3, with D perhaps matching TRBD2 (7 bases). The CDR3 is 16 residues long. Germline lookup yields CDR1 SGDLS and CDR2 YYNGEE. Trimming took off 1 base at V and 2 bases at J, with 14 bases between the two ends. The CDR3 nucleotides read TGTGCCAGCAGCGTAATCCCGGGGGGCCTCACAGATACGCAGTATTTT. This gives the protein CASSVIPGGLTDTQYF.

The chain combines TRBV11-3 with TRBJ2-5, with TRBD2 identical over 8 bases. V gave up 4 bases and J gave up 4 bases; unmatched junction bases: 2. The CDR3 sequence is 13 residues long. Germline CDR1 and CDR2: SGHNT and YENEEA. This CDR3 is CASSSAGGETQYF. CDR3 sequence (DNA): TGTGCCAGCAGCTCGGCGGGGGGAGAGACCCAGTACTTC.